The entry below describes one T cell receptor beta chain. Sequencing used immunoSEQ multiplex PCR; TCRdb keeps in-frame clones, though not all of them. The repertoire has tens of thousands of clones, 90% to 97% of them found once; the top ten carry about 0.075%. The data derive from a study of T cells after somatic rescue of genetic block. Trimming at V came to 5 bases and at J to 6 bases, leaving 9 bases not matched to a gene. The CDR3 runs 15 residues. In germline, CDR1 is MNHEY, CDR2 SMNVEV (reference sequence). This clonotype was sampled from a child less than two years old. Sequencing was performed on peripheral blood mononuclear cells (PBMCs). The chain has TRBV27 and TRBJ2-2, with 7 bases lining up with TRBD2. CDR3 region: CASSLRDYGSGELFF. CDR3 nucleotides: TGTGCCAGCAGTCTCCGGGACTATGGCTCCGGGGAGCTGTTTTTT.